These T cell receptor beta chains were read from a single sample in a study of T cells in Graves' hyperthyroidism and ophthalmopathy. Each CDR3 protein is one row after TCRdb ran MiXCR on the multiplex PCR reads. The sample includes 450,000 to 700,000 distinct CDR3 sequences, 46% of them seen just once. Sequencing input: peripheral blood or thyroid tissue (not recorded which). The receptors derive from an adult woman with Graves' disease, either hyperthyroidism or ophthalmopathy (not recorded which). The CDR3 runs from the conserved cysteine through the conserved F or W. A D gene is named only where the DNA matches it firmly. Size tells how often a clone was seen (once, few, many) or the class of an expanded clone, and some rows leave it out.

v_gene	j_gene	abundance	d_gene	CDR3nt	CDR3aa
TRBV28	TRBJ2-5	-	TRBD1	TGTGCCAGACGCCGTACCGGGACAGGGAAAGAGACCCAGTACTTC	CARRRTGTGKETQYF
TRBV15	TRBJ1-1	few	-	TGTGCCACCAGCAGAGATCCGGGAGCCAACACTGAAGCTTTCTTT	CATSRDPGANTEAFF
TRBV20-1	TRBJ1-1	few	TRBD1	TGCAGTGCCCCTGGACAGGGGGACACTGAAGCTTTCTTT	CSAPGQGDTEAFF
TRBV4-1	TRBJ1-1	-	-	TGCGCCAGCAGCCACCGTTTCTTAACCGGGTCTCGTGCCTCCACTGAAGCTTTCTTT	CASSHRFLTGSRASTEAFF
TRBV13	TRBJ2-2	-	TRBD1	TGTGCCAGCAGCTTAGACAGGGGGCCTGGAAACACCGGGGAGCTGTTTTTT	CASSLDRGPGNTGELFF
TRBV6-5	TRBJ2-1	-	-	TGTGCCAGCAGTTACGGGGCTTACAATGAGCAGTTCTTC	CASSYGAYNEQFF
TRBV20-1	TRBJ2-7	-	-	TGCAGTGCTAGACTTGGAGGGTGGCGCGAGCAGTACTTC	CSARLGGWREQYF
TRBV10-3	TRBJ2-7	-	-	TGTGCCATCAGTACCGTTGCGGAGGCCGAGCAGTACTTC	CAISTVAEAEQYF
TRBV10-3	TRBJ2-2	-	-	TGTGCCATCGGGGGGCCTGCGAACACCGGGGAGCTGTCTTGG	CAIGGPANTGELSW
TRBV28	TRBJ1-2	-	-	TGTGCCATCAGTTTACTGGGGGTTGTTGATGGCTACACCTTC	CAISLLGVVDGYTF
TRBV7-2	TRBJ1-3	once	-	TGTGCCAGCAGCTCGAGGCGGACCATATATTTT	CASSSRRTIYF
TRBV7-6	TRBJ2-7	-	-	TGTGCCAGCAGCTTACACTTGGCCCGGGATAGTTCGGGCGAGCAGTACTTC	CASSLHLARDSSGEQYF
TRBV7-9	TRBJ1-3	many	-	TGTGCCAGCAGTCAGACAAACTCTGGAAACACCATATATTTT	CASSQTNSGNTIYF
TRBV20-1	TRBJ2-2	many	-	TGCAGTGCTAGGGGGGCCGAGGGAGATCTTCCCGGGGAGCTGTTTTTT	CSARGAEGDLPGELFF
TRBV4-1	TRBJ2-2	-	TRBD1	TGCGCCAGCAGCCAAAAGACAGGGGGGTACACCGGGGAGCTGTTTTTT	CASSQKTGGYTGELFF
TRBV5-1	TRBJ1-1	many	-	TGCGCCAGCAGGAAAGGGACGGAGAACACTGAAGCTTTCTTT	CASRKGTENTEAFF
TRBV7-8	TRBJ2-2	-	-	TGTGCCAGCAGGCAAGGAGGGGGCGGGATGAACACCGGGGAGCTGTTTTTT	CASRQGGGGMNTGELFF
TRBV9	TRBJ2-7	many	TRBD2	TGTGCCAGCAGCGTAGCCCGGACTAGCGCGTTCTACGAGCAGTACTTC	CASSVARTSAFYEQYF
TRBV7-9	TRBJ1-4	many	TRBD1	TGTGCCAGCAGCTTATCAGGGGGATCTAATGAAAAACTGTTTTTT	CASSLSGGSNEKLFF
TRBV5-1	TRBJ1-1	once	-	TGCGCCAGCAGCTTACAGGCCGTCTCTGGAAACACTGAAGCTTTCTTT	CASSLQAVSGNTEAFF
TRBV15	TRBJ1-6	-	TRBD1	TGTGCCACCAGCAGGACAGGGGCGGGTTCACCCCTCCACTTT	CATSRTGAGSPLHF
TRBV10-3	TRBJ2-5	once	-	TGTGCCATCAGACAGAGGCTAGCGGAGACCCAGTACTTC	CAIRQRLAETQYF
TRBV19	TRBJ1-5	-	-	TGTGCCAGTAGTGCTCATCGGGAAAATCAGCCCCAGCATTTT	CASSAHRENQPQHF